Presented here are 27 T cell receptor beta chains from one specimen sequenced in a study of a mutant IDH1 vaccine in newly diagnosed glioma (dated by TCRdb to about 2021). Libraries were built with the immunoSEQ multiplex PCR assay. TCRdb took over this immuneACCESS table, retaining in-frame rearrangements with V and J assigned. Such tables are incomplete; in checked studies, under half of the missing clones stem from an unresolved V gene, and the remainder is unexplained. The sample yields just under 95,000 clones; 83% were counted once. Around 7% of the sample goes to the ten largest clones. The time point label corresponds to: baseline, week 1 (first vaccination visit). The treatment or condition label on this specimen signifies: pre-vaccination baseline after standard-of-care therapy. Specimen: PBMCs, collected from a glioma patient treated with radiotherapy, temozolomide or both. The source is a woman aged 45-59 years with glioma.

The chain joins TRBV6-1 to TRBJ1-5, with a weak D call TRBD1 (6 bases). Looked up from germline, CDR1 is MNHNS and CDR2 is SASEGT. Trimming shortened V by 2 bases and J by 2 bases, and 13 bases separated the two germline ends. This CDR3 has 16 amino acids. CDR3 bases: TGTGCCAGCAGTGAAAGGGGGGGTGTAGGCAATCAGCCCCAGCATTTT. Amino acids: CASSERGGVGNQPQHF.

J is TRBJ2-2 and V is TRBV6-4; a possible D gene is TRBD2 (5 bases). Germline V gene data show CDR1 as MRHNA and CDR2 as SNTAGT. Trimming left V 10 bases short and J 4 bases short, with 19 bases between. The CDR3 spans 15 residues. CDR3 in DNA: TGTGCCACAAACACTATCGGGGTTGGCACCGGGGAGCTGTTTTTT. Protein: CATNTIGVGTGELFF.

This clone was detected only a few times. The CDR3 is CSASPGQGAFF. The CDR3 DNA follows: TGCAGTGCTAGTCCTGGACAGGGCGCATTTTTT. J is TRBJ1-4 and V is TRBV20-1; TRBD1 agrees at 8 bases. CDR1 and CDR2 (germline): DFQATT, SNEGSKA (reference sequence). The V and J ends lost 3 bases and 17 bases, in that order; junction bases with no gene match: 8. This CDR3 is built from 11 residues.

The genes are TRBV9 and TRBJ2-2; D is ambiguous. With 6 bases removed from V and 6 bases from J, the gap between germline ends came to 12 bases. Per germline, CDR1 SGDLS and CDR2 YYNGEE. The CDR3 length is 13 residues. The CDR3 DNA reads TGTGCCAGCACCAGCGTATTTTCCGGGGAGCTGTTTTTT. It translates to CASTSVFSGELFF.

This chain joins TRBV4-2 and TRBJ2-5, with D possibly being TRBD2 (6 bases). Trimming took off 1 base at V and 4 bases at J, with 19 bases between the two ends. The CDR3 runs to 17 residues. CDR1 is LGHNA and CDR2 is YNFKEQ in the germline V gene. The CDR3 reads CASSQGEAGPSRETQYF. CDR3 bases: TGTGCCAGCAGCCAAGGGGAGGCGGGCCCCTCGCGAGAGACCCAGTACTTC.

The rearrangement joins TRBV2 to TRBJ1-5; TRBD1 is a possible D gene (5 bases). CDR1 and CDR2 (germline): SNHLY, FYNNEI. This CDR3 contains 14 residues. V shed 7 bases and J shed 2 bases, with 12 bases lying between them. This CDR3 is CASTGRGGNQPQHF. The CDR3 DNA follows: TGTGCCAGCACCGGGAGGGGCGGCAATCAGCCCCAGCATTTT.

The rearrangement joins TRBV4-2 to TRBJ1-4; 8 nucleotides align to TRBD1. Unmatched junction bases numbered 10, after V lost 4 bases and J lost 6 bases. The CDR3 loop spans 16 amino acids. The germline V gene encodes CDR1 LGHNA and CDR2 YNFKEQ. The CDR3 region has the DNA TGTGCCAGCAGCCCAGCGACGGACAGGGCTGATGAAAAACTGTTTTTT. Translation gives CASSPATDRADEKLFF.

This chain joins TRBV18 and TRBJ2-3; the D is unclear. CDR3 length: 11 amino acids. The V gene lost 6 bases and the J gene lost 4 bases, with 5 bases spanning the gap. The germline V gene encodes CDR1 KGHSH and CDR2 LQKENI. The CDR3 loop reads CASSGSDTQYF. CDR3 coding DNA: TGTGCCAGCTCGGGGTCAGATACGCAGTATTTT.

The sample holds a few counts of this clone. The chain carries TRBV11-2 and TRBJ1-4, with D maybe TRBD1 (6 bases). The length of the CDR3 is 14 residues. Trimming stripped 5 bases from V and 0 bases from J, with 7 bases between. CDR1 is SGHAT and CDR2 is FQNNGV in the germline V gene. CDR3 region: CASSPGATNEKLFF. The CDR3, as DNA: TGTGCCAGCAGCCCAGGGGCAACTAATGAAAAACTGTTTTTT.

This chain links TRBV10-1 with TRBJ2-2; no reliable D call. Trimming pared 4 bases from V and 4 bases from J, leaving 16 bases between. CDR1 is WNHNN, CDR2 SYGVQD, per germline (reference sequence). The CDR3 is 16 residues long. CDR3 region: CASSGGQPGRTGELFF. The CDR3 DNA reads as TGCGCCAGCAGTGGAGGTCAACCCGGACGCACCGGGGAGCTGTTTTTT.

This chain's CDR3 is CASSLPGTNTQYF. The CDR3, as DNA: TGCGCCAGCAGCCTCCCCGGGACGAATACGCAGTATTTT. This chain joins TRBV5-1 and TRBJ2-3; either TRBD1 or TRBD2 may fit D (5 bases each). The CDR3 has 13 residues. The V end lost 4 bases, the J end lost 7 bases, and 13 bases lay between the germline ends. From germline, CDR1 is SGHRS and CDR2 YFSETQ.

The V call is TRBV6-5, the J call TRBJ2-7, with 7 bases that match TRBD1. V shed 6 bases, J shed 0 bases, and the junction held 8 bases outside the gene matches. The CDR3 length is 15 residues. The germline V gene has CDR1 MNHEY and CDR2 SVGAGI. In DNA form, the CDR3 reads TGTGCCAGCAGCCAGGGACAGTCCCGCTCCTACGAGCAGTACTTC. This gives the protein CASSQGQSRSYEQYF.

This clone was found a few times. The rearrangement joins TRBV29-1 to TRBJ2-7, with a tentative D call TRBD1 (5 bases). The V gene lost 7 bases and the J gene lost 6 bases, with 13 bases spanning the gap. CDR3 length: 11 residues. In germline, CDR1 is SQVTM, CDR2 ANQGSEA. The CDR3 is CSAVEGAEQYF. For the CDR3, the DNA is TGCAGCGCGGTGGAAGGGGCCGAGCAGTACTTC.

This chain links TRBV2 with TRBJ1-5; a possible D gene is TRBD1 (5 bases). The germline V and J ends were trimmed by 4 bases and 0 bases, with 7 bases remaining between them. The CDR3 is 14 amino acids. Germline V gene lookup returns CDR1 SNHLY and CDR2 FYNNEI. CDR3 sequence: CASSVQGSNQPQHF. CDR3 sequence (DNA): TGTGCCAGCAGTGTGCAGGGTAGCAATCAGCCCCAGCATTTT.

The V gene is TRBV2, the J gene TRBJ1-5; D is perhaps TRBD1 (6 bases). The CDR3 loop spans 13 amino acids. The V end was cut by 4 bases, the J end by 4 bases, with 8 bases between. Germline-derived CDR1 and CDR2 are SNHLY and FYNNEI. The CDR3 loop is CASSAQGNQPQHF. CDR3 in DNA: TGTGCCAGCAGTGCCCAGGGGAATCAGCCCCAGCATTTT.

This clone was seen a few times. The J gene is TRBJ1-1, the V gene TRBV28; 9 nucleotides align to TRBD1. The germline V gene has CDR1 MDHEN and CDR2 SYDVKM. This CDR3 has 15 residues. J was trimmed by 5 bases and V by 6 bases; bases with no gene match: 10. CDR3 in amino acids: CASSLRRTGETEAFF. The CDR3 nucleotides read TGTGCCAGCAGCCTGCGGAGGACAGGGGAGACTGAAGCTTTCTTT.

In this sample, this clone turned up once. The V call is TRBV5-1, the J call TRBJ1-1; D gene uncertain. The V gene's germline CDR1 is SGHRS and CDR2 YFSETQ. The CDR3 is 11 amino acids. The V and J ends lost 5 bases and 2 bases respectively, with 4 bases between them. The CDR3 is CASRQNTEAFF. Written as DNA, the CDR3 is TGCGCCAGCAGACAAAACACTGAAGCTTTCTTT.

This chain links TRBV5-4 with TRBJ2-7; D is unclear. The germline V gene encodes CDR1 SGHNT and CDR2 YYREEE (reference sequence). The CDR3 covers 11 residues. V lost 3 bases, J lost 7 bases, and 8 bases lay in between. The CDR3 nucleotides are TGTGCCAGCAGCTCCCCGGGTGAGCAGTACTTC. Residues: CASSSPGEQYF.

Only a few counts were recorded for this clone. The rearrangement uses TRBV28 and TRBJ1-6; D is possibly TRBD1 (6 bases). Germline-derived CDR1 and CDR2 are MDHEN and SYDVKM. V gave up 5 bases and J gave up 5 bases, with 10 bases separating them. This CDR3 contains 14 residues. CDR3 region: CASSLWTDNSPLHF. CDR3 bases: TGTGCCAGCAGTCTTTGGACAGATAATTCACCCCTCCACTTT.

This clone has only one observation. DNA for the CDR3: TGTGCCAGCAGCATCAACCGGGGGAGCTCCTACGAGCAGTACTTC. It specifies CASSINRGSSYEQYF. The chain is built from TRBV11-3 and TRBJ2-7, with D maybe TRBD2 (6 bases). Between the trimmed V and J ends, which lost 5 bases and 0 bases, there was a span of 14 bases. Germline V gene data show CDR1 as SGHNT and CDR2 as YENEEA. The CDR3 covers 15 residues.

V usage is TRBV7-9 and J usage is TRBJ1-6, with 8 bases fitting TRBD1. V dropped 5 bases and J dropped 9; count of bases not matched to a gene: 9. CDR1 SEHNR and CDR2 FQNEAQ come from the germline V gene (reference sequence). CDR3 size: 15 residues. The chain's CDR3 is CASSVTGGGGSPLHF. The DNA of the CDR3 is TGTGCCAGCAGCGTCACAGGGGGTGGGGGTTCACCCCTCCACTTT.

The chain recombines TRBV6-6 with TRBJ1-1; D gene unclear. CDR3 length: 13 residues. V lost 6 bases, J lost 0 bases, and 8 bases lay in between. The germline gives CDR1 MNHNY, CDR2 SVGAGI (reference sequence). The CDR3, as DNA: TGTGCCAGCAGCCCCCAGCTGAACACTGAAGCTTTCTTT. Translated: CASSPQLNTEAFF.

The genes are TRBV15 and TRBJ1-2; no clear D gene. The ends were cut back, 5 bases at V and 3 bases at J, with 7 bases in the middle. The CDR3 loop spans 12 amino acids. Germline V gene data show CDR1 as LNHNV and CDR2 as YYDKDF (reference sequence). The CDR3 is CATSYLDYGYTF. The CDR3 bases are TGTGCCACCAGCTATTTGGACTATGGCTACACCTTC.

This rearrangement joins TRBV10-3 to TRBJ2-2; TRBD1 matches 7 bases. After removal of 6 bases from V and 1 base from J, the junction contained 5 bases not matched to a gene. The CDR3 loop spans 15 amino acids. CDR1 is ENHRY and CDR2 is SYGVKD in the germline V gene. CDR3 sequence (DNA): TGTGCCATCAGGGACGGGGACAGGAACACCGGGGAGCTGTTTTTT. Translation gives CAIRDGDRNTGELFF.

The chain combines TRBV5-1 with TRBJ1-3, with 9 nucleotides matching TRBD1. The V segment lost 4 bases and the J segment 4 bases; nucleotides outside the gene matches: 6. Germline CDR1 and CDR2: SGHRS and YFSETQ. CDR3 size: 15 residues. CDR3 bases: TGCGCCAGCAGCGTGGACAGGGGTGCAGGAAACACCATATATTTT. Its translation: CASSVDRGAGNTIYF. The whole variable domain, filled in from reference TRBV5-1 and TRBJ1-3, reads KAGVTQTPRYLIKTRGQQVTLSCSPISGHRSVSWYQQTPGQGLQFLFEYFSETQRNKGNFPGRFSGRQFSNSRSEMNVSTLELGDSALYLCASSVDRGAGNTIYFGEGSWLTVV.

This chain links TRBV27 with TRBJ2-7, with 11 bases identical to TRBD1. There are 14 residues in the CDR3. V lost 7 bases and J lost 2; bases outside the gene matches: 4. Germline V lookup: CDR1 MNHEY, CDR2 SMNVEV (reference sequence). As DNA, the CDR3 is TGTGCCAGCACCCCGGGACAGGGGGCCTACGAGCAGTACTTC. It specifies CASTPGQGAYEQYF.

V gene TRBV2 combines with J gene TRBJ1-2; D not resolved. In germline, CDR1 is SNHLY, CDR2 FYNNEI. The CDR3 totals 12 residues. V was shortened by 7 bases and J by 6 bases, with 12 bases between the two germline ends. The CDR3 nucleotides read TGTGCCAGCAACCGAGGGCGCCATGGCTACACCTTC. Translation: CASNRGRHGYTF.